These T cell receptor beta chains were read from a single sample in a study of OX40 agonist ivuxolimab in advanced cancers. Measured with immunoSEQ multiplex PCR; TCRdb has only the in-frame clones, and not every one. The sample lists over 150,000 clones, approximately 94% occurring once. Source: CD4+ or CD8+ T cells sorted from blood, taken in a trial of the OX40 agonist ivuxolimab. Every receptor here comes from an adult with an advanced solid tumor such as melanoma, head and neck, liver or kidney cancer. Both conserved end residues are part of each CDR3. Each record gives: V gene, J gene, CDR3 protein.

TRBV5-4	TRBJ1-3	CASSLDRGAGNTIYF
TRBV9	TRBJ2-1	CASSVDAGGRNEQFF
TRBV4-3	TRBJ1-3	CASSQGGAGNTIYF
TRBV7-2	TRBJ2-1	CASSLGLAEYNEQFF
TRBV25-1	TRBJ1-1	CASSESWRTEAFF
TRBV5-1	TRBJ2-7	CASSLLSGTEYEQYF
TRBV2	TRBJ2-5	CASSGTDQETQYF
TRBV5-4	TRBJ2-7	CASSLSQGGYEQYF
TRBV18	TRBJ1-1	CASSPPNRALLNTEAFF
TRBV4-3	TRBJ2-5	CASSQAFRETQYF
TRBV4-2	TRBJ2-7	CASSQEAWSGTGVGEQYF
TRBV14	TRBJ2-7	CASSPEDRRGLPYEQYF
TRBV11-3	TRBJ2-3	CASSLGTPLQDTQYF
TRBV11-2	TRBJ2-3	CASSFTDFTDTQYF
TRBV11-1	TRBJ1-1	CASSLRKTANTEAFF
TRBV11-2	TRBJ2-5	CASSLGTSGGFQETQYF
TRBV7-8	TRBJ2-3	CASSLVQGALLDTQYF
TRBV28	TRBJ2-7	CASSLPPGGYEQYF
TRBV5-6	TRBJ1-2	CASSLGGYGYTF
TRBV27	TRBJ2-7	CASSLKGGTYEQYF
TRBV6-1	TRBJ1-2	CASSEEGFYGYTF
TRBV28	TRBJ2-3	CASTPATGALTDTQYF
TRBV6-5	TRBJ1-3	CASSYSPRPAGNTIYF
TRBV6-1	TRBJ1-4	CASSMTGYEKLFF
TRBV18	TRBJ1-2	CASSPRAGGDRGYTF
TRBV9	TRBJ2-1	CASSVGASGGTYNEQFF
TRBV5-4	TRBJ2-3	CASSPGLAGGQTDTQYF
TRBV28	TRBJ2-1	CASDEGGLYNEQFF
TRBV19	TRBJ2-3	CASATQGLSTDTQYF
TRBV7-3	TRBJ1-2	CASSWTGDRNYGYTF